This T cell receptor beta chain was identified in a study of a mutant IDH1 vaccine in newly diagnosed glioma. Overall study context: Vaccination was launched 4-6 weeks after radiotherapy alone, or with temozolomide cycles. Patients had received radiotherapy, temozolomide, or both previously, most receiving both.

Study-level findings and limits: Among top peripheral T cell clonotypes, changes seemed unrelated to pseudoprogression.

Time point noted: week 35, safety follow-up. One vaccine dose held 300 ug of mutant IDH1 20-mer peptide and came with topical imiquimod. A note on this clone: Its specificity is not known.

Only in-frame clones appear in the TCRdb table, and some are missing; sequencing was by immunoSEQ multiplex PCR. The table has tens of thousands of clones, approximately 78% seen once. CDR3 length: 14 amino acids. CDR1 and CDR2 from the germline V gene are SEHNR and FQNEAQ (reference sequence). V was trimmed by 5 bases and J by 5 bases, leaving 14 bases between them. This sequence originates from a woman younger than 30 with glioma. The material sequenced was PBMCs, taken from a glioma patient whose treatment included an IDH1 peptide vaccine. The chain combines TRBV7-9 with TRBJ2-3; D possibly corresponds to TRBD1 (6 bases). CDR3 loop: CASSVQGEGDTQYF. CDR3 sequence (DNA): TGTGCCAGCAGCGTACAGGGTGAGGGAGATACGCAGTATTTT.